This T cell receptor beta chain was captured in a study of blood T cell repertoires in COVID-19. Study processing details: Estimation of nucleated cell counts relied on the amplification of reference gene primers. Method: immunoSEQ multiplex PCR; TCRdb's copy keeps in-frame clones and lacks some. V and J calls and clone size come straight from that table; D and trimming were deduced from the DNA. The top ten clones hold about a fifth of a sample with 55,000 to 80,000 clones, more than 60% of them seen once. Per the germline V gene, CDR1 is SNHLY and CDR2 is FYNNEI. The CDR3 is made up of 12 amino acids. The V gene end was trimmed by 6 bases and the J gene end by 11 bases; junction bases not matched to a gene: 7.

The sequenced sample was peripheral blood. V gene TRBV2 combines with J gene TRBJ1-1; 9 bases are a match to TRBD1. The sequence derives from an elderly woman with active or convalescent COVID-19. DNA of the CDR3: TGTGCCAGCAGCGGACAGGGGCTCGAGGCTTTCTTT. It translates to CASSGQGLEAFF. The full variable domain, its missing parts supplied by reference TRBV2 and TRBJ1-1, is EPEVTQTPSHQVTQMGQEVILRCVPISNHLYFYWYRQILGQKVEFLVSFYNNEISEKSEIFDDQFSVERPDGSNFTLKIRSTKLEDSAMYFCASSGQGLEAFFGQGTRLTVV.